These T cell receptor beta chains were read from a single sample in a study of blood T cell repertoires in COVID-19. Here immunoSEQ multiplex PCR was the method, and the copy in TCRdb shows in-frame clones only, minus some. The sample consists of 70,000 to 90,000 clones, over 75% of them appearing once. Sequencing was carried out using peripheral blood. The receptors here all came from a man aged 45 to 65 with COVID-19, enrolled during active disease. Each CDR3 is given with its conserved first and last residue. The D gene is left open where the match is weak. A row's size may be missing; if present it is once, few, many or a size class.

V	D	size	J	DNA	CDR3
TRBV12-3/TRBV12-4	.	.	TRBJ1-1	TGTGCCAGCAGTTTGACAGATACTGAAGCTTTCTTT	CASSLTDTEAFF
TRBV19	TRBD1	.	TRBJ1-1	TGTGCCAGTGCTATCGGACAGGGGGTAAGTCGAGACACTGAAGCTTTCTTT	CASAIGQGVSRDTEAFF
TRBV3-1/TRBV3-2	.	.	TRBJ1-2	TGTGCCAGCAGCCCTACAGAGCGGGGAGGCTACACCTTC	CASSPTERGGYTF
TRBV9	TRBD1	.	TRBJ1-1	TGTGCCAGCACTCGGGGGACAGGGGGCGAGGAAGCTTTCTTT	CASTRGTGGEEAFF
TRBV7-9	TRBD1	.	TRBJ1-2	TGTGCCAGCAGCGCCTTGGCCAGGGGGCAGGACTATGGCTACACCTTC	CASSALARGQDYGYTF
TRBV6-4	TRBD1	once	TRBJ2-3	TGTGCCAGCAGTACGGGACAGGGGGCCCCAGATACGCAGTATTTT	CASSTGQGAPDTQYF
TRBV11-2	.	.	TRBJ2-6	TGTGCCAGCAGCTCACCCCGGGGGGCTCACGGGGCCAACGTCCTGACTTTC	CASSSPRGAHGANVLTF
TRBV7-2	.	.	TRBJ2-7	TGTGCCAGCAGCTTAAGCAGGGCCTTCGCCGAGCAGTACTTC	CASSLSRAFAEQYF
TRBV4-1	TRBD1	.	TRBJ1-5	TGCGCCAGCAGCCAAGTGGACAGGGCCTATAGCAATCAGCCCCAGCATTTT	CASSQVDRAYSNQPQHF
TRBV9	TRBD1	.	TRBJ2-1	TGTGCCAGCAGCGAGACGGACAGGGCTTGGGGTGAGCAGTTCTTC	CASSETDRAWGEQFF
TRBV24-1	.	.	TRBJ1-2	TGTGCCACCAGTGATCCGGGAGAAAACTATGGCTACACCTTC	CATSDPGENYGYTF
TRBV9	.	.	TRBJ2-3	TGTGCCAGCAGCGTAGGGACAACTTCCACAGATACGCAGTATTTT	CASSVGTTSTDTQYF
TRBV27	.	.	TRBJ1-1	TGTGCCAGCAGTTTATTCCTGGGGGCGACTGAAGCTTTCTTT	CASSLFLGATEAFF
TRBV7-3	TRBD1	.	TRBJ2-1	TGTGCCAGCAGCAGAGACAGGGCGTCCTACAATGAGCAGTTCTTC	CASSRDRASYNEQFF
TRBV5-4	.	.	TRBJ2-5	TGTGCCAGCAGCTTGGGACAGTCCCAAGAGACCCAGTACTTC	CASSLGQSQETQYF
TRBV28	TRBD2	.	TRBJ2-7	TGTGCCAGCCACGGGACTAGCGGGAGGGCCGGGTACGAGCAGTACTTC	CASHGTSGRAGYEQYF
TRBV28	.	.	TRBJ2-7	TGTGCCAGCAGTTCCCCTCGACACGACTACGAGCAGTACTTC	CASSSPRHDYEQYF
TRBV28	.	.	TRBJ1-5	TGTGCCAGCAGCGGGACACCTCGGCAGCCCCAGCATTTT	CASSGTPRQPQHF
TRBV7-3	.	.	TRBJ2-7	TGTGCCAGCAGTTCTGGCCCGGGACTTTCCTACGAGCAGTACTTC	CASSSGPGLSYEQYF
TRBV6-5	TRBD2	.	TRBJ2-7	TGTGCCAGCCTGAGTGGAGCGGGAAAGGCCTACGAGCAGTACTTC	CASLSGAGKAYEQYF
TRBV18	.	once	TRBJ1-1	TGTGCCAGCTCACCGGGACAACCTGAAGCTTTCTTT	CASSPGQPEAFF